This note documents a single TCR beta chain sequence. The antigen is not known. This sample is drawn from a study of PD-1 blockade in mismatch repair-deficient tumors. Study details: Patients had around twelve mismatch repair-deficient cancer types, all previously treated and progressing.

Sequencing used immunoSEQ multiplex PCR; TCRdb keeps in-frame clones, though not all of them. The data contain approximately 40,000 clones, 79% of them seen just once; the ten biggest clones take up over 20%. Every patient had mismatch repair deficiency by PCR or immunohistochemistry. Study-wide results and limits: Tumor-resident clones, often undetectable pretreatment in blood, expanded then contracted after pembrolizumab.

Germline V gives CDR1 MNHEY, CDR2 SMNVEV (reference sequence). The germline V and J ends were trimmed by 4 bases and 9 bases, with 13 bases remaining between them. The CDR3 consists of 12 residues. Sequenced material: peripheral blood, taken 4 weeks after starting pembrolizumab. The chain links TRBV27 to TRBJ2-7; D is undetermined. This receptor was taken from an adult with mismatch repair-deficient cancer. CDR3 sequence (DNA): TGTGCCAGCAGTTCCATCGAAGGGTGGCAGTACTTC. It translates to CASSSIEGWQYF.